This T cell receptor beta chain emerged from a study of blood T cells in healthy people across ages. About the study: Per two T cells, about one barcoded beta molecule was captured through template switching.

Next came a second PCR, run for roughly 6 to 11 cycles, which used a sample-barcoded 5' primer along with a J-beta primer mix. Each CDR3 protein gets one entry after TCRdb re-called the 5' RACE reads with MiXCR. The table includes hundreds of thousands of distinct CDR3 sequences, around 24% detected once. V dropped 2 bases and J dropped 5; count of bases not matched to a gene: 15. CDR1 and CDR2 from the germline V gene are MNHEY and SMNVEV (reference sequence). The CDR3 length is 19 residues. This sample was also put to use in a study of T cells of mothers and their children. That source notes: Samples were obtained from a few healthy Caucasian mothers and their six children. The TCR beta CDR3 read count exceeded 8.5 million for each mother and was around 3.1 million for each child. Related mother-child pairs shared marginally more repertoire than unrelated pairs, though not significantly.

The sample consisted of blood. The sequence derives from a boy under 18 in good health. The gene calls are TRBV27 and TRBJ2-2; 9 nucleotides line up with TRBD2. CDR3 sequence reads: CASSLIPPGLAGNTGELFF. The DNA for the CDR3 is TGTGCCAGCAGTTTAATACCCCCTGGGCTAGCGGGAAATACCGGGGAGCTGTTTTTT.